These T cell receptor beta chains were read from a single sample in a study of radiation and T cells in renal cell carcinoma. The assay was immunoSEQ multiplex PCR, and TCRdb's table has in-frame clones only and misses some. The profile covers some 75,000 clones, with about four fifths appearing a single time and roughly 6% taken by the ten largest. Sample: blood, taken from a patient whose treatment included radiotherapy and nephrectomy. The source of these receptors is a man between 60 and 75 years old with renal cell carcinoma. CDR3s leave out the opening cysteine and the closing phenylalanine or tryptophan.

V	length	J	CDR3
TRBV5-1	12	TRBJ2-3	ASSLSPGPDTQY
TRBV5-6	15	TRBJ2-7	ASSWRTSGRLSYEQY
TRBV5-1	12	TRBJ2-1	ASSLDRPPDEQF
TRBV27	12	TRBJ2-7	ASSWDSRQGEQY
TRBV6-5	12	-	ASSYYGGRGEQY
TRBV30	9	TRBJ2-7	AWSVSYEQY
TRBV10-2	13	TRBJ1-2	ATVSHRNFNYGYT
TRBV6-5	13	TRBJ2-7	ASRRGEGGSPEQY
TRBV10-1	11	TRBJ2-2	ASSDRPAGELF
TRBV10-3	13	TRBJ1-1	AISELAGANTEAF
TRBV27	13	TRBJ1-1	ASSSGYLMNTEAF
TRBV7-9	12	TRBJ1-3	ASSLRWGRNTIY
TRBV7-8	14	TRBJ2-2	ASSSITDRVTGELF
TRBV27	12	TRBJ2-7	ASSLGGGPYEQY
TRBV28	11	TRBJ1-4	ASWGPTNEKLF
TRBV5-6	15	TRBJ2-1	ASSPVLASGSYNEQF